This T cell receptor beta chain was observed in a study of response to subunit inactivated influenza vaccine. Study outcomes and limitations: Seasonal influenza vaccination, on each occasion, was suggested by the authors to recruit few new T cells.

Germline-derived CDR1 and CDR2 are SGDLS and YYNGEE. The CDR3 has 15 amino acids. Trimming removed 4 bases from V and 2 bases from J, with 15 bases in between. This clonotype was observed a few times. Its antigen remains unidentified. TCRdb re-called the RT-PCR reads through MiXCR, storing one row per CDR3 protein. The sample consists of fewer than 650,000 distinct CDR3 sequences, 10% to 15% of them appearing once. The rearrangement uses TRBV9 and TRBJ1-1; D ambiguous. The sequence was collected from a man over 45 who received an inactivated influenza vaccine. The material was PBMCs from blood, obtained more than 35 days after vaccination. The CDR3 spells CASSPHGGINTEAFF. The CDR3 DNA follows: TGTGCCAGCAGCCCTCATGGCGGGATCAACACTGAAGCTTTCTTT.